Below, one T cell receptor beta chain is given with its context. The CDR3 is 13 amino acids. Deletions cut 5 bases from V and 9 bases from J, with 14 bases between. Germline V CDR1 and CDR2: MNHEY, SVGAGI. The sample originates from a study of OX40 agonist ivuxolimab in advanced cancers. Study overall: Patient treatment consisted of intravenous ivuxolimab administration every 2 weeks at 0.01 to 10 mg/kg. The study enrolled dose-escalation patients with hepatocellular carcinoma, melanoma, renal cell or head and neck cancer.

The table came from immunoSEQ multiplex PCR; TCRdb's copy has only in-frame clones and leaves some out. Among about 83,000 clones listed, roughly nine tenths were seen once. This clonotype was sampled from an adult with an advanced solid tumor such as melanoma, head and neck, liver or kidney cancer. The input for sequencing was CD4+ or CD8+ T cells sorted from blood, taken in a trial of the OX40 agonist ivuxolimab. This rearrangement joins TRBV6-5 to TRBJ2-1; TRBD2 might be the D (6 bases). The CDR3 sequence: CASSPGSYTEQFF. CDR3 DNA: TGTGCCAGCAGTCCCGGGAGTTATACTGAGCAGTTCTTC.